This T cell receptor (beta chain) appears in the sequencing data of a study of shared clonotypes between healthy human individuals. Study overall: Donor ages ranged 18 to 49 years: a couple of women, a few men. Study-level points and caveats: With a handful of donors compared, around 4.7% of naive CD4 clonotypes were shared.

The CDR3 has 17 amino acids. Germline assignment: CDR1 SGHNT and CDR2 YYREEE (reference sequence). The V segment lost 1 base and the J segment 5 bases; nucleotides outside the gene matches: 12. On this clone itself: Its target is not known.

The assay used deep level. Repertoires were generated with immunoSEQ multiplex PCR, while TCRdb's copy carries only in-frame clones and drops some. The sample includes around 2.1 million clones, more than 90% of them seen just once. Sequencing was carried out using naive CD4+ T cells sorted from blood. As to subset: CD45RA+ positively selected. The chain couples TRBV5-4 to TRBJ2-5; 9 nucleotides align to TRBD2. The receptor's source is a man between 18 and 35 years old in good health. This CDR3 is CASSLLAGGTFGETQYF. The CDR3 coding sequence is TGTGCCAGCAGCTTGTTGGCGGGAGGGACGTTCGGGGAGACCCAGTACTTC.